This TCR beta chain was obtained from a study of blood T cell repertoires in COVID-19. Study background: In each case, the material was cDNA or gDNA derived from T cells, B-cell-depleted T cells, or PBMCs.

Profiling relied on immunoSEQ multiplex PCR, and the TCRdb table lists in-frame clones only, not all of them. This sample has tens of thousands of clones, with 80% to 90% found just once. The V gene end was trimmed by 4 bases and the J gene end by 5 bases; junction bases not matched to a gene: 13. This CDR3 is built from 15 residues. The germline gives CDR1 GTSNPN, CDR2 SVGIG (reference sequence). The rearrangement joins TRBV30 to TRBJ2-7; 8 bases fit TRBD2. What was sequenced was peripheral blood. The sequence derives from a man between 40 and 49 years old with acute or convalescent COVID-19. The CDR3 is CAWTPTGGGPNEQYF. The CDR3 nucleotides read TGTGCCTGGACTCCCACGGGGGGGGGTCCCAACGAGCAGTACTTC.